Below, 2 T cell receptor beta chains from the same sample are listed, as sequenced in a study of blood T cell repertoires in COVID-19. Profiling relied on immunoSEQ multiplex PCR, and the TCRdb table lists in-frame clones only, not all of them. The sample has some 50,000 clones; about 89% are singletons. The source material was peripheral blood. The receptors come from an elderly woman with COVID-19, enrolled during active disease.

This chain joins TRBV18 and TRBJ1-5; 8 bases match TRBD1. With V trimmed by 3 bases and J by 0 bases, 4 bases remained unmatched. In germline, CDR1 is KGHSH, CDR2 LQKENI. The CDR3 totals 16 residues. This CDR3 reads CASSPLGTGSNQPQHF. The CDR3 DNA reads TGTGCCAGCTCACCGCTTGGGACAGGTAGCAATCAGCCCCAGCATTTT.

The J gene is TRBJ1-5, the V gene TRBV24-1, with a possible D match to TRBD1 (5 bases). The CDR3 covers 17 residues. Germline V CDR1 and CDR2: KGHDR, SFDVKD. V was clipped by 4 bases and J by 0 bases, with 15 bases between them. The CDR3 region has the DNA TGTGCCACCAGTGACCCTCGGACGGGGGGTAGCAATCAGCCCCAGCATTTT. It translates to CATSDPRTGGSNQPQHF.